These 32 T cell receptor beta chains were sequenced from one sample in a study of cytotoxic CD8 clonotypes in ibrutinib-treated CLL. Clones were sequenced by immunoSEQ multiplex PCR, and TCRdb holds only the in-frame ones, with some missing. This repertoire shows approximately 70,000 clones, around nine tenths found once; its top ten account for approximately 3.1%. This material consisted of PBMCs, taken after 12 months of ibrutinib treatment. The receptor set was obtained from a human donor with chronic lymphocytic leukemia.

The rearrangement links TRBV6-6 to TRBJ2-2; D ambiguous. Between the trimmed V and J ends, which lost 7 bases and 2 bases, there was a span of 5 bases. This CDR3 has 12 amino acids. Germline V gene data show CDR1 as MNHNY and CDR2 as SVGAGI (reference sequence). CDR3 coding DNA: TGTGCCAGCAAGGTTAACACCGGGGAGCTGTTTTTT. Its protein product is CASKVNTGELFF.

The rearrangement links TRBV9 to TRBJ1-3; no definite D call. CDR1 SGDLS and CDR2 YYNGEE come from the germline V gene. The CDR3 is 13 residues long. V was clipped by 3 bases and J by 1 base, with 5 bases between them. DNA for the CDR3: TGTGCCAGCAGCGCCCTATCTGGAAACACCATATATTTT. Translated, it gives CASSALSGNTIYF. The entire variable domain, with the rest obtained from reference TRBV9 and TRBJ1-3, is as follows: DSGVTQTPKHLITATGQRVTLRCSPRSGDLSVYWYQQSLDQGLQFLIQYYNGEERAKGNILERFSAQQFPDLHSELNLSSLELGDSALYFCASSALSGNTIYFGEGSWLTVV.

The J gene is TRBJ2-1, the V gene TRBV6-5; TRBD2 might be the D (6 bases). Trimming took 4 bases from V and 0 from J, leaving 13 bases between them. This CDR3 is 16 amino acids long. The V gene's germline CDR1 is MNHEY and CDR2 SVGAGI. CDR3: CASSFIAATSYNEQFF. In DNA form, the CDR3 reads TGTGCCAGCAGTTTCATAGCGGCAACCTCCTACAATGAGCAGTTCTTC.

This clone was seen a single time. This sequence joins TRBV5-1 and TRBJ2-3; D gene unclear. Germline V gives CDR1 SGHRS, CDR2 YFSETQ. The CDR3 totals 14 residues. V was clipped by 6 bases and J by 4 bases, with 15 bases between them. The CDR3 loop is CASTTNKFPDTQYF. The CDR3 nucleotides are TGCGCCAGCACCACCAACAAGTTTCCAGATACGCAGTATTTT.

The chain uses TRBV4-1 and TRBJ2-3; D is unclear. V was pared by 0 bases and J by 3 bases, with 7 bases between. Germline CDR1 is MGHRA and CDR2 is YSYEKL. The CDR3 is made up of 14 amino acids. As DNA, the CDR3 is TGCGCCAGCAGCCAAGAATTTCAGACAGATACGCAGTATTTT. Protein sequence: CASSQEFQTDTQYF.

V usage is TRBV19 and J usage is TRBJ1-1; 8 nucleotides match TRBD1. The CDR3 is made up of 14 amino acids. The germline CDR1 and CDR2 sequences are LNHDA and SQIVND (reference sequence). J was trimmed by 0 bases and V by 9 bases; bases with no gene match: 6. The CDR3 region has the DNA TGTGCCAGCCGGGGACAGGCCATGAACACTGAAGCTTTCTTT. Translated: CASRGQAMNTEAFF.

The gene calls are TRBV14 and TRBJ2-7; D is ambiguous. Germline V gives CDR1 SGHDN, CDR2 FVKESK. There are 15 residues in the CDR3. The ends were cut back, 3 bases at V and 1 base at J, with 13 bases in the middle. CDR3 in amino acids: CASSHPWTGSYEQYF. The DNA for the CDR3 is TGTGCCAGCAGCCACCCATGGACGGGTTCCTACGAGCAGTACTTC.

CDR3 DNA sequence: TGTGCCAGCAGCGTAGCGTCTAGCGGTTACTACGAGCAGTACTTC. Encoded protein: CASSVASSGYYEQYF. The chain has TRBV9 and TRBJ2-7, with TRBD2 matching 7 bases. This CDR3 comprises 15 residues. V dropped 0 bases and J dropped 3; count of bases not matched to a gene: 6. Germline CDR1 and CDR2: SGDLS and YYNGEE. The full variable domain, with the rest looked up from reference TRBV9 and TRBJ2-7, is DSGVTQTPKHLITATGQRVTLRCSPRSGDLSVYWYQQSLDQGLQFLIQYYNGEERAKGNILERFSAQQFPDLHSELNLSSLELGDSALYFCASSVASSGYYEQYFGPGTRLTVT.

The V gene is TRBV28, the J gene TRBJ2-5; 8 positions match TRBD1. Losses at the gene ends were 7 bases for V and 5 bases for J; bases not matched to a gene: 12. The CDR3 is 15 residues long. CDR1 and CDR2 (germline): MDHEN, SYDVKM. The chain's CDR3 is CASIALGRGQETQYF. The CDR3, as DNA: TGTGCCAGCATCGCTTTGGGCAGGGGGCAGGAGACCCAGTACTTC. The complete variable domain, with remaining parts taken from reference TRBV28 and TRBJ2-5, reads DVKVTQSSRYLVKRTGEKVFLECVQDMDHENMFWYRQDPGLGLRLIYFSYDVKMKEKGDIPEGYSVSREKKERFSLILESASTNQTSMYLCASIALGRGQETQYFGPGTRLLVL.

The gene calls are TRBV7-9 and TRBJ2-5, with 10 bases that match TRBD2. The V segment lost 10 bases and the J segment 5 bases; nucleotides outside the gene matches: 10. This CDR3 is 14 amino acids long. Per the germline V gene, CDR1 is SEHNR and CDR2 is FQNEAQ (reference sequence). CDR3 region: CATRSGRARETQYF. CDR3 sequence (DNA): TGTGCCACAAGGAGCGGGAGGGCCCGGGAGACCCAGTACTTC.

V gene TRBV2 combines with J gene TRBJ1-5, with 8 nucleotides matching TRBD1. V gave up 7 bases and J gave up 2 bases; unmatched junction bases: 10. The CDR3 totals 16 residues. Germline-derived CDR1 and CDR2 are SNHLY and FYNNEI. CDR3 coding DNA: TGTGCCAGCAAGGACAGGGTTATAGTTGGCAATCAGCCCCAGCATTTT. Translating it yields CASKDRVIVGNQPQHF.

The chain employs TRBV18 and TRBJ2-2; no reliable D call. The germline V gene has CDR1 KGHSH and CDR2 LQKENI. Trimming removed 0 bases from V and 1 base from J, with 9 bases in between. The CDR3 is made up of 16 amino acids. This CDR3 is CASSPPSGMNTGELFF. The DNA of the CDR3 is TGTGCCAGCTCACCACCTTCGGGTATGAACACCGGGGAGCTGTTTTTT.

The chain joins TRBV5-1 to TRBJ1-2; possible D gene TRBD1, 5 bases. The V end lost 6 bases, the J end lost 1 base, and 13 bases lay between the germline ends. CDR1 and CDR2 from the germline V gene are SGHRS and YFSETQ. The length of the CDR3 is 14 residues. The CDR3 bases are TGCGCCAGCATGCAGGGAGGGGATAACTATGGCTACACCTTC. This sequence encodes CASMQGGDNYGYTF.

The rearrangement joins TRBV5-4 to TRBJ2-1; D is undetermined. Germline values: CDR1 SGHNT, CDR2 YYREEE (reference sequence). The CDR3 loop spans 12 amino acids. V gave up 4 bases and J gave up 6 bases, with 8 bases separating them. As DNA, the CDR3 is TGTGCCAGCAGCCAACAAAGCAATGAGCAGTTCTTC. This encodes CASSQQSNEQFF.

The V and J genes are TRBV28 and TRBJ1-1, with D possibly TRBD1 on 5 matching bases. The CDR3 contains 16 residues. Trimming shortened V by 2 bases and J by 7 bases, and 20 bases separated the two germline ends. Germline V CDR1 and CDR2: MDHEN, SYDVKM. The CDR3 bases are TGTGCCAGCAGTTTAGTGGATGTCAGGGACTTTATTGAAGCTTTCTTT. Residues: CASSLVDVRDFIEAFF.

This CDR3 is CASSTGTGGLETQYF. The CDR3 DNA sequence: TGTGCCAGTAGTACGGGGACAGGGGGTCTGGAGACCCAGTACTTC. The chain is built from TRBV19 and TRBJ2-5; TRBD1 aligns across 11 bases. The CDR3 sequence is 15 residues long. The germline V gene has CDR1 LNHDA and CDR2 SQIVND (reference sequence). Unmatched junction bases numbered 6, after V lost 4 bases and J lost 5 bases.

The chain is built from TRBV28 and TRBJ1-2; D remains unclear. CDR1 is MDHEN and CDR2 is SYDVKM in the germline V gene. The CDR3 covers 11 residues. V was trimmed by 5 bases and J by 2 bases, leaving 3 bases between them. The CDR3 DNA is TGTGCCAGCAGTCCGAACTATGGCTACACCTTC. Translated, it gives CASSPNYGYTF.

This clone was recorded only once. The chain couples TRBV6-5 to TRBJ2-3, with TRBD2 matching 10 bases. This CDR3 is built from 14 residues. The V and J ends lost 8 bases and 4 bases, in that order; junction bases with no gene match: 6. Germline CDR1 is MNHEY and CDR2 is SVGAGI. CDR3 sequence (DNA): TGTGCCAGCCGTCCGGGACTAGCGTCAGATACGCAGTATTTT. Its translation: CASRPGLASDTQYF.

The CDR3 loop reads CASSYTGDGTQYF. The CDR3, as DNA: TGTGCCAGCAGCTATACAGGGGACGGTACGCAGTATTTT. The chain couples TRBV7-2 to TRBJ2-3; 7 bases line up with TRBD1. V was pared by 4 bases and J by 8 bases, with 6 bases of the junction left unmatched. The CDR3 has 13 amino acids. Germline V gene lookup returns CDR1 SGHTA and CDR2 FQGNSA.

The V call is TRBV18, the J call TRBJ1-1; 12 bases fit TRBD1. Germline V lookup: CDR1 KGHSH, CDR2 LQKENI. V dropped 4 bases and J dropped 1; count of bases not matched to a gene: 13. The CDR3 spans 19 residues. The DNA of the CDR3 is TGTGCCAGCTCACAACGGGACAGGGGGCCGGGTGGCCCGAACACTGAAGCTTTCTTT. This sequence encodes CASSQRDRGPGGPNTEAFF.

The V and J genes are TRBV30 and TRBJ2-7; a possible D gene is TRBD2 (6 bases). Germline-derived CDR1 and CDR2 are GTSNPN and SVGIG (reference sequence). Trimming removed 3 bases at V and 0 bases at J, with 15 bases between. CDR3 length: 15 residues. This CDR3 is CAWSHRGGRSYEQYF. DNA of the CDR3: TGTGCCTGGAGCCATCGGGGAGGACGCTCCTACGAGCAGTACTTC.

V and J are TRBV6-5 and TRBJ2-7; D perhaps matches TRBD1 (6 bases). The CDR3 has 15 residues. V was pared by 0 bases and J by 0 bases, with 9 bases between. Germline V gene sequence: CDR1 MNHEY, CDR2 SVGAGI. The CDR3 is CASSYSIQGSYEQYF. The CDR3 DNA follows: TGTGCCAGCAGTTACTCCATACAGGGCTCCTACGAGCAGTACTTC.

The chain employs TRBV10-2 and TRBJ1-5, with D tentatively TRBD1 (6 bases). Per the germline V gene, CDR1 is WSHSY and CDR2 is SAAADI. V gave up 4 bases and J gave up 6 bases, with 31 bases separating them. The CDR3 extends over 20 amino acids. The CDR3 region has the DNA TGCGCCAGCAGTGTCAATGGGACAATTTTTCTTCCCTCCCGCAGTCAGCCCCAGCATTTT. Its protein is CASSVNGTIFLPSRSQPQHF.

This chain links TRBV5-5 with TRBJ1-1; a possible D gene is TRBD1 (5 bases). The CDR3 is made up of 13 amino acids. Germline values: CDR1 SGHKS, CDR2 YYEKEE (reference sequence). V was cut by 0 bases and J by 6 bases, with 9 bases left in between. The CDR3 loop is CASSLAGVPEAFF. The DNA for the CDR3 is TGTGCCAGCAGCTTGGCGGGGGTCCCTGAAGCTTTCTTT.

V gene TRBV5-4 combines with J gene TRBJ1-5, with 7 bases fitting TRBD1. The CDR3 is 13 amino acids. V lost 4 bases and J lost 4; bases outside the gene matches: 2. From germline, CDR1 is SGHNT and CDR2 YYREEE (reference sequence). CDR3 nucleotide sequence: TGTGCCAGCAGCCCGGGACAGAATCAGCCCCAGCATTTT. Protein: CASSPGQNQPQHF.

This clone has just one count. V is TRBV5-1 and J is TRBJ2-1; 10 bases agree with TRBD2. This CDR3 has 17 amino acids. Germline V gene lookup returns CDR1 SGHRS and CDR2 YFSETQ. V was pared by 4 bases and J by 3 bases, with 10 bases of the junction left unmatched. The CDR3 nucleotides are TGCGCCAGCAGCCGCCGAACTAGCGGGGATGACTACAATGAGCAGTTCTTC. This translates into CASSRRTSGDDYNEQFF.

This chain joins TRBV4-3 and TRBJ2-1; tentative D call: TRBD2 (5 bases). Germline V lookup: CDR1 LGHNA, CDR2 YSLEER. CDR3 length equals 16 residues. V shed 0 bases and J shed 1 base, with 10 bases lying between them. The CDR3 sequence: CASSQDHGISYNEQFF. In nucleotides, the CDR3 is TGCGCCAGCAGCCAAGATCACGGGATTTCCTACAATGAGCAGTTCTTC.

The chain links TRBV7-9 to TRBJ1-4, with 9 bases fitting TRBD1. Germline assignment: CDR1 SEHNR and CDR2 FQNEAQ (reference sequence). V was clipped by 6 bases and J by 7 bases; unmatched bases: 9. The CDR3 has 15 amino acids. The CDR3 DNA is TGTGCCAGCAGTCCTACCGGGACAGGGAGTGAAAAACTGTTTTTT. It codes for CASSPTGTGSEKLFF.

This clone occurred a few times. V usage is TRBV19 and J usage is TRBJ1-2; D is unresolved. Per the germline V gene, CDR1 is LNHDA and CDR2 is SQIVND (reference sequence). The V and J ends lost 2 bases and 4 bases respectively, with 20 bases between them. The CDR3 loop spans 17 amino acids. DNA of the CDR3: TGTGCCAGTAGTATAAGAGGGCCTACTACGGGGTCCTATGGCTACACCTTC. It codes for CASSIRGPTTGSYGYTF.

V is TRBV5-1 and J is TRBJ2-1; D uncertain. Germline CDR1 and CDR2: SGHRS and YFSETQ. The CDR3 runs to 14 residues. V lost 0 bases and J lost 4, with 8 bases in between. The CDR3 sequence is CASSLAYGYNEQFF. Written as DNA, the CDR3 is TGCGCCAGCAGCTTGGCGTACGGATACAATGAGCAGTTCTTC. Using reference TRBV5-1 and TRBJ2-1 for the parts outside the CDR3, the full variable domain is KAGVTQTPRYLIKTRGQQVTLSCSPISGHRSVSWYQQTPGQGLQFLFEYFSETQRNKGNFPGRFSGRQFSNSRSEMNVSTLELGDSALYLCASSLAYGYNEQFFGPGTRLTVL.

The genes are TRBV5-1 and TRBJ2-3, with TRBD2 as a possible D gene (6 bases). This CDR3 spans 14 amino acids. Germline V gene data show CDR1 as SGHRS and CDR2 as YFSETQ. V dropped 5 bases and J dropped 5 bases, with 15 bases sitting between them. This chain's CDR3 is CASSYRDGGDTQYF. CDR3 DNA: TGCGCCAGCAGTTACCGGGACGGGGGAGATACGCAGTATTTT.

CDR3 DNA sequence: TGTGCCAGCAGCCAAGCCCTGGGGCAGGCCTATGGCTACACCTTC. Amino acid sequence: CASSQALGQAYGYTF. V usage is TRBV4-2 and J usage is TRBJ1-2; D perhaps matches TRBD1 (5 bases). Trimming pared 1 base from V and 4 bases from J, leaving 13 bases between. From germline, CDR1 is LGHNA and CDR2 YNFKEQ. The CDR3 is made up of 15 amino acids.